What follows are 11 T cell receptor beta chains derived from one specimen sequenced in a study of early T cells in non-severe SARS-CoV-2 infection. One entry per CDR3 protein, called by TCRdb with MiXCR from the 5' RACE reads. The sample holds roughly 61,000 distinct CDR3 sequences, 10% to 11% seen once. The specimen sequenced was whole blood. The receptors shown here come from an adult who was a healthcare worker with PCR-confirmed SARS-CoV-2 infection or an uninfected control (not recorded which).

CDR3 bases: TGTGCCACCAGCAGAGATTTCCAATCGGGGCCCCAGCATTTT. This encodes CATSRDFQSGPQHF. The chain joins TRBV15 to TRBJ1-5; D unresolved. V was shortened by 0 bases and J by 9 bases, with 12 bases between the two germline ends. The CDR3 is 14 residues long. The germline CDR1 and CDR2 sequences are LNHNV and YYDKDF (reference sequence).

This clonotype has at least ten counts. The chain employs TRBV29-1 and TRBJ1-6; unclear D gene. The CDR3 totals 13 residues. The germline CDR1 and CDR2 sequences are SQVTM and ANQGSEA. Trimming cost V 0 bases and J 10 bases, with 10 bases left between them. The CDR3 loop reads CSVEEAFGSPLHF. The CDR3 DNA reads TGCAGCGTTGAAGAGGCCTTCGGATCACCCCTCCACTTT.

The table lists this clonotype with many counts. This chain connects TRBV20-1 to TRBJ2-5, with D tentatively TRBD2 (7 bases). This CDR3 has 15 amino acids. Trimming shortened V by 0 bases and J by 5 bases, and 16 bases separated the two germline ends. CDR1 and CDR2 (germline): DFQATT, SNEGSKA (reference sequence). In DNA, the CDR3 is TGCAGTGCTAGAGATGGTGGGGGGGCCAAGGAGACCCAGTACTTC. Protein: CSARDGGGAKETQYF.

This sequence joins TRBV9 and TRBJ2-5; no clear D gene. Germline CDR1 is SGDLS and CDR2 is YYNGEE. CDR3 length: 16 amino acids. V shed 4 bases and J shed 5 bases, with 21 bases lying between them. The CDR3 sequence is CASSFSGSLTEETQYF. CDR3 coding DNA: TGTGCCAGCAGCTTCTCCGGTAGCTTAACCGAGGAGACCCAGTACTTC.

This clonotype showed up many times. V usage is TRBV20-1 and J usage is TRBJ2-3; D is ambiguous. V was clipped by 6 bases and J by 0 bases, with 22 bases between them. The CDR3 has 17 amino acids. CDR1 and CDR2 (germline): DFQATT, SNEGSKA (reference sequence). Here the CDR3 reads CSAHHLGRGASTDTQYF. As DNA, the CDR3 is TGCAGTGCCCATCACCTCGGGCGAGGTGCTAGCACAGATACGCAGTATTTT.

V usage is TRBV27 and J usage is TRBJ2-3; possible D gene TRBD1, 5 bases. Germline CDR1 is MNHEY and CDR2 is SMNVEV (reference sequence). This CDR3 contains 14 residues. V lost 4 bases, J lost 1 base, and 9 bases lay in between. The CDR3 bases are TGTGCCAGCAGTTGGTCCAGGGGCACAGATACGCAGTATTTT. It is translated as CASSWSRGTDTQYF.

This clonotype was seen only a few times. The chain couples TRBV12-3 or TRBV12-4 to TRBJ2-2; a weak D match, TRBD2 (5 bases). The ends were cut back, 3 bases at V and 7 bases at J, with 12 bases in the middle. The CDR3 runs 14 residues. The chain's CDR3 is CASSLLARSGELFF. CDR3 nucleotide sequence: TGTGCCAGCAGTTTGCTAGCAAGAAGCGGGGAGCTGTTTTTT.

The chain employs TRBV12-3 or TRBV12-4 and TRBJ1-3; D is undetermined. This CDR3 is built from 15 residues. Between the trimmed V and J ends, which lost 1 base and 0 bases, there was a span of 7 bases. The CDR3 loop is CASSLVSTSGNTIYF. The CDR3, as DNA: TGTGCCAGCAGTTTAGTCTCAACCTCTGGAAACACCATATATTTT.

The rearrangement links TRBV11-2 to TRBJ2-7; unclear D gene. The CDR3 loop spans 13 amino acids. Trimming stripped 6 bases from V and 2 bases from J, with 11 bases between. Looked up from germline, CDR1 is SGHAT and CDR2 is FQNNGV. Written as DNA, the CDR3 is TGTGCCAGCAGGAAGACCCCCACCTACGAGCAGTACTTC. Its protein product is CASRKTPTYEQYF.

There are many counts of this clonotype. The missing conserved phenylalanine or tryptophan at the end of this CDR3 makes a read error likely. The limits of the CDR3 on the DNA are not certain, so only TCRdb's listed CDR3 is given. The J gene is TRBJ1-1, the V gene TRBV2; the D call of TRBD1 is as the table states it, not checked on the DNA. CDR1 is SNHLY and CDR2 is FYNNEI in the germline V gene. The CDR3 numbers 16 amino acids, ends counted. The CDR3 spells CASREHPYRVGLPLLG.

In this sample, this clonotype turned up many times. The chain is built from TRBV29-1 and TRBJ2-7; D could derive from TRBD1 or TRBD2 (7 bases each). The V and J ends lost 4 bases and 2 bases respectively, with 15 bases between them. Germline loops: CDR1 SQVTM, CDR2 ANQGSEA. This CDR3 region has 14 residues. The CDR3 spells CSVVGEGATYEQYF. The CDR3 DNA follows: TGCAGCGTTGTTGGGGAGGGGGCCACCTACGAGCAGTACTTC.